The 19 T cell receptor beta chains presented below share a single source sample, sequenced in a study of blood T cell repertoires in COVID-19. Sequenced by immunoSEQ multiplex PCR; TCRdb stores in-frame clones only, minus some. The sample has more than 95,000 clones, 75% to 90% seen once. The specimen was peripheral blood. Every receptor here comes from a man aged 50-60 years with acute or convalescent COVID-19.

The rearrangement uses TRBV28 and TRBJ2-5, with D tentatively TRBD2 (6 bases). The ends were cut back, 4 bases at V and 3 bases at J, with 9 bases in the middle. The CDR3 is 13 residues long. Per the germline V gene, CDR1 is MDHEN and CDR2 is SYDVKM. CDR3 in DNA: TGTGCCAGCAGTTCAACGGGGGAAGAGACCCAGTACTTC. It is translated as CASSSTGEETQYF.

The CDR3 DNA sequence: TGTGCCACCGGGACTAGCGGGAATGCAGGTACGCAGTATTTT. Translation gives CATGTSGNAGTQYF. The chain uses TRBV24-1 and TRBJ2-3; 13 nucleotides align to TRBD2. The V gene end was trimmed by 9 bases and the J gene end by 8 bases; junction bases not matched to a gene: 7. This CDR3 region has 14 residues. Germline CDR1 reads KGHDR; CDR2 reads SFDVKD.

This chain joins TRBV5-1 and TRBJ2-3; TRBD2 matches 11 bases. Unmatched junction bases numbered 20, after V lost 0 bases and J lost 2 bases. The CDR3 spans 22 residues. Per germline, CDR1 SGHRS and CDR2 YFSETQ. CDR3 DNA: TGCGCCAGCAGCTTGGCCCTGGGTCTAGCGGGAGGCGATTCAAAATCCACAGATACGCAGTATTTT. It codes for CASSLALGLAGGDSKSTDTQYF.

CDR3 region: CASSSRPTSVVPEETQYF. The CDR3 nucleotides are TGTGCCAGCAGCTCAAGACCGACTAGCGTGGTTCCGGAAGAGACCCAGTACTTC. This chain joins TRBV7-9 and TRBJ2-5, with 8 bases fitting TRBD2. Germline V lookup: CDR1 SEHNR, CDR2 FQNEAQ (reference sequence). The length of the CDR3 is 18 residues. J was trimmed by 3 bases and V by 4 bases; bases with no gene match: 16.

This clone came up a few times. The V gene is TRBV4-1, the J gene TRBJ2-7; 11 bases fit TRBD2. Germline CDR1 MGHRA, CDR2 YSYEKL. Germline trimming cut 1 base from V and 3 bases from J; bases unmatched to any gene: 2. The CDR3 is 15 residues long. CDR3 region: CASSQGLAGNYEQYF. DNA of the CDR3: TGCGCCAGCAGCCAAGGACTAGCGGGAAACTACGAGCAGTACTTC.

The V and J genes are TRBV2 and TRBJ2-3, with 9 nucleotides matching TRBD2. CDR3 length equals 17 residues. Trimming at V came to 7 bases and at J to 0 bases, leaving 11 bases not matched to a gene. Germline CDR1 and CDR2: SNHLY and FYNNEI. CDR3 bases: TGTGCCAGCATATGGACTAGCGCATCATCTAGCACAGATACGCAGTATTTT. Its translation: CASIWTSASSSTDTQYF.

V usage is TRBV9 and J usage is TRBJ1-1; TRBD1 agrees at 7 bases. Germline lookup yields CDR1 SGDLS and CDR2 YYNGEE. The V and J ends lost 0 bases and 4 bases, in that order; junction bases with no gene match: 6. This CDR3 spans 15 amino acids. The CDR3 region has the DNA TGTGCCAGCAGCGTAGAGACAGGGACCGCCACTGAAGCTTTCTTT. Translating it yields CASSVETGTATEAFF.

The chain couples TRBV28 to TRBJ1-5, with no clear D. The CDR3 covers 14 residues. The germline gives CDR1 MDHEN, CDR2 SYDVKM. V lost 8 bases and J lost 7, with 18 bases in between. The DNA for the CDR3 is TGTGCCAGCGGGGAAACTAGGTTGGGGCAGCCCCAGCATTTT. Encoded protein: CASGETRLGQPQHF.

This rearrangement joins TRBV28 to TRBJ1-5; D uncertain. The CDR3 is 15 residues long. Trimming stripped 2 bases from V and 0 bases from J, with 8 bases between. Germline CDR1 reads MDHEN; CDR2 reads SYDVKM. CDR3 DNA sequence: TGTGCCAGCAGTTTAGCGGGGTCTAGCAATCAGCCCCAGCATTTT. It yields the protein CASSLAGSSNQPQHF.

V is TRBV5-1 and J is TRBJ2-3; possibly TRBD2 for D (6 bases). Germline CDR1 SGHRS, CDR2 YFSETQ. This CDR3 is 16 amino acids long. The V and J ends lost 0 bases and 5 bases respectively, with 16 bases between them. This CDR3 is CASSLEGTRGVDTQYF. The CDR3 DNA is TGCGCCAGCAGCTTGGAGGGGACTCGAGGTGTAGATACGCAGTATTTT.

The chain employs TRBV19 and TRBJ2-5; maybe TRBD2 (8 bases). V was cut by 5 bases and J by 0 bases, with 19 bases left in between. This CDR3 is built from 17 residues. Germline V CDR1 and CDR2: LNHDA, SQIVND (reference sequence). CDR3 sequence: CASSGGSGTAYQETQYF. The CDR3 DNA follows: TGTGCCAGTAGTGGGGGTAGCGGGACAGCGTACCAAGAGACCCAGTACTTC.

This chain uses TRBV4-2 with TRBJ1-2, with D unresolved. Germline V gene data show CDR1 as LGHNA and CDR2 as YNFKEQ. V lost 0 bases and J 2 bases, leaving 16 bases between the germline ends. This CDR3 contains 17 residues. The CDR3 spells CASSQEEARLPNYGYTF. The CDR3 bases are TGTGCCAGCAGCCAAGAAGAAGCCCGACTACCCAACTATGGCTACACCTTC.

The CDR3: CASSYGQGASYEQYF. The CDR3 nucleotides read TGTGCCAGCAGCTACGGACAGGGGGCGTCCTACGAGCAGTACTTC. V and J are TRBV5-6 and TRBJ2-7, with TRBD1 identical over 11 bases. The length of the CDR3 is 15 residues. Per the germline V gene, CDR1 is SGHDT and CDR2 is YYEEEE. Losses at the gene ends were 3 bases for V and 1 base for J; bases not matched to a gene: 3.

This clone was seen only a few times. The V and J genes are TRBV9 and TRBJ2-6; D possibly corresponds to TRBD1 (5 bases). Germline V gene data show CDR1 as SGDLS and CDR2 as YYNGEE. CDR3 length equals 17 residues. The V end lost 1 base, the J end lost 4 bases, and 15 bases lay between the germline ends. CDR3 protein: CASSVSPGKGGANVLTF. Written as DNA, the CDR3 is TGTGCCAGCAGCGTATCCCCAGGGAAAGGCGGGGCCAACGTCCTGACTTTC.

This rearrangement joins TRBV9 to TRBJ2-2, with TRBD2 identical over 10 bases. In germline, CDR1 is SGDLS, CDR2 YYNGEE. V was pared by 0 bases and J by 6 bases, with 14 bases of the junction left unmatched. The CDR3 sequence is 19 residues long. In DNA, the CDR3 is TGTGCCAGCAGCGTAGGCCCAAGGGCTAGCGGGAGTGGAGCCGGGGAGCTGTTTTTT. Protein product: CASSVGPRASGSGAGELFF.

This clone was seen just once. The V and J genes are TRBV28 and TRBJ2-4; D is possibly TRBD1 (7 bases). V gave up 6 bases and J gave up 6 bases, with 12 bases separating them. The CDR3 sequence is 13 residues long. The V gene's germline CDR1 is MDHEN and CDR2 SYDVKM. The CDR3 loop is CASRPQGGNIQYF. The CDR3 nucleotides are TGTGCCAGCAGACCTCAGGGGGGAAACATTCAGTACTTC.

The rearrangement joins TRBV5-5 to TRBJ2-6; D might be TRBD1 (6 bases). The germline V and J ends were trimmed by 3 bases and 3 bases, with 10 bases remaining between them. CDR3 length: 15 residues. Germline V gene sequence: CDR1 SGHKS, CDR2 YYEKEE (reference sequence). The CDR3 region has the DNA TGTGCCAGCAGCTACCAGGGGTTTGGGGCCAACGTCCTGACTTTC. This encodes CASSYQGFGANVLTF.

V gene TRBV7-2 combines with J gene TRBJ1-1, with TRBD1 matching 8 bases. Germline CDR1 is SGHTA and CDR2 is FQGNSA. V dropped 5 bases and J dropped 4; count of bases not matched to a gene: 12. The CDR3 runs to 16 residues. This chain's CDR3 is CASSQWTGSVGTEAFF. In DNA, the CDR3 is TGTGCCAGCAGCCAGTGGACAGGGTCGGTAGGCACTGAAGCTTTCTTT.

V is TRBV9 and J is TRBJ1-3, with unresolved D. CDR3 length: 15 amino acids. The V end was cut by 4 bases, the J end by 0 bases, with 11 bases between. Germline values: CDR1 SGDLS, CDR2 YYNGEE. Here the CDR3 reads CASSFGSSSGNTIYF. The DNA for the CDR3 is TGTGCCAGCAGCTTTGGCTCCAGCTCTGGAAACACCATATATTTT. The whole variable domain, remainder taken from reference TRBV9 and TRBJ1-3, is DSGVTQTPKHLITATGQRVTLRCSPRSGDLSVYWYQQSLDQGLQFLIQYYNGEERAKGNILERFSAQQFPDLHSELNLSSLELGDSALYFCASSFGSSSGNTIYFGEGSWLTVV.